This TCR beta chain was identified during a study of naive and memory T cell subsets. An equimolar mix of two oligonucleotides served as the beta constant-region primer for TRBC1 and TRBC2. Ligated cDNA was amplified by four rounds of PCR with nested alpha and beta constant-region primers and SP2. One entry per CDR3 protein results from TCRdb running MiXCR on the UMI-ligation and nested PCR reads. The table includes 95,000 to 150,000 distinct CDR3 sequences, 35% to 40% detected once. J was trimmed by 6 bases and V by 6 bases; bases with no gene match: 7. The CDR3 is 15 residues long. The germline V gene encodes CDR1 MDHEN and CDR2 SYDVKM.

The chain carries TRBV28 and TRBJ2-1; 11 positions agree with TRBD1. The origin of this receptor is a human donor in good health. The sequencing input was central memory CD4+ T cells from blood. The CDR3 sequence: CASSRPGQGVNEQFF. CDR3 bases: TGTGCCAGCAGCAGGCCGGGACAGGGGGTCAATGAGCAGTTCTTC.